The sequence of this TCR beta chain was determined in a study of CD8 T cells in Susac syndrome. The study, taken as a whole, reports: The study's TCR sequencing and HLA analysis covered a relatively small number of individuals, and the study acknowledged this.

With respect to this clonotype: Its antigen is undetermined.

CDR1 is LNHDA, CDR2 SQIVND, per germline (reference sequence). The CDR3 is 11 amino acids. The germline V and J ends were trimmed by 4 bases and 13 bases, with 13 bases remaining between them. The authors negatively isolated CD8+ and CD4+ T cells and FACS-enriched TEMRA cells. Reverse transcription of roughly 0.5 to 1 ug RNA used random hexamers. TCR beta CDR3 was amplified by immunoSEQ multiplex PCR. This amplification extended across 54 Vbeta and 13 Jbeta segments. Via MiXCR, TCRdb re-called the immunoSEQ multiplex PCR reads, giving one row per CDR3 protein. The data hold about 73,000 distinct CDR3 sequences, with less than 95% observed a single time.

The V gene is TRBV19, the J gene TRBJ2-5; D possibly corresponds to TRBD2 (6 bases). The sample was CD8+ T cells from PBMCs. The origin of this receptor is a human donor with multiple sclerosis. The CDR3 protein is CASSTPRTTYF. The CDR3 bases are TGTGCCAGTAGTACACCCAGGACTACGTACTTC.